This TCR beta chain originates from a study of patients and donors after allogeneic stem cell transplantation (dated by TCRdb to 2020 to 2021). Cut back by 3 bases and 3 bases, the V and J ends lie 12 bases apart. The CDR3 starts with the cysteine, ends with the phenylalanine, and has 15 residues. CDR3 DNA is the only sequence kept; it has 45 bases, read in frame from the first base. Library method: RT-PCR. Sequencing used a NextSeq 550. TCRdb applied fastp at Q25 and MiXCR to the public reads, then kept only in-frame beta chains. Rows merge per CDR3 protein into single entries with the most common DNA and genes. This sample gives fewer than 500,000 distinct CDR3 sequences in total; 16% of them show up just once. The ten largest clones capture around 6.8% of the sample. This clonotype was counted only a few times. Its antigen remains undetermined. Per-nucleotide qualities are absent, and no much larger clonotype sits a single base away.

Sequencing used blood, either unsorted or a sorted T cell fraction (not recorded which). This TCR was recovered from a human donor who was either an allogeneic HSCT recipient or a stem cell or donor lymphocyte infusion donor (not recorded which). It is not recorded whose cells these are; they may come from a transplant donor. The rearranged chain carries TRBV12-3 or TRBV12-4 and TRBJ2-1; the D gene cannot be resolved reliably. The CDR3 has the sequence CASSFPPRNYNEQFF. At the DNA level, the sequence is TGTGCCAGCAGTTTCCCTCCCAGGAACTACAATGAGCAGTTCTTC.